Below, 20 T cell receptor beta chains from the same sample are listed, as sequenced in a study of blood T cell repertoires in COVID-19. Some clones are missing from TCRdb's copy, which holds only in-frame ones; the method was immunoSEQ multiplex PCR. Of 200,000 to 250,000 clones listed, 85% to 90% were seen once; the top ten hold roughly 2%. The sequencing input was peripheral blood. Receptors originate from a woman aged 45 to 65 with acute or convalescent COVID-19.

This chain's CDR3 is CASSPGRSLSTGELFF. CDR3 coding DNA: TGTGCCAGCAGCCCAGGGCGCAGTCTCTCCACCGGGGAGCTGTTTTTT. The chain combines TRBV11-3 with TRBJ2-2; D may be TRBD1 (5 bases). The CDR3 length is 16 residues. The V gene lost 5 bases and the J gene lost 4 bases, with 17 bases spanning the gap. In germline, CDR1 is SGHNT, CDR2 YENEEA. Looking up the rest from reference TRBV11-3 and TRBJ2-2 gives the full variable domain: EAGVVQSPRYKIIEKKQPVAFWCNPISGHNTLYWYLQNLGQGPELLIRYENEEAVDDSQLPKDRFSAERLKGVDSTLKIQPAELGDSAVYLCASSPGRSLSTGELFFGEGSRLTVL.

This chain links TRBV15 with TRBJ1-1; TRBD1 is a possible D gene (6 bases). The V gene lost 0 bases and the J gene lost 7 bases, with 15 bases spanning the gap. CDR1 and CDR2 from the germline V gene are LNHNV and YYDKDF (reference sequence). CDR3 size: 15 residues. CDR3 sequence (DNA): TGTGCCACCAGCAGAGATGAGGGACATCTGCTTGAAGCTTTCTTT. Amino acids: CATSRDEGHLLEAFF.

CDR3 nucleotides: TGTGCCAGCAGTTACTCGAGGGGGACGGCTAGCAATCAGCCCCAGCATTTT. Its translation is CASSYSRGTASNQPQHF. The V gene is TRBV6-8, the J gene TRBJ1-5; the D gene is possibly TRBD1 (6 bases). Looked up from germline, CDR1 is MNHGY and CDR2 is SAAAGT. The length of the CDR3 is 17 residues. Trimming cost V 0 bases and J 0 bases, with 12 bases left between them.

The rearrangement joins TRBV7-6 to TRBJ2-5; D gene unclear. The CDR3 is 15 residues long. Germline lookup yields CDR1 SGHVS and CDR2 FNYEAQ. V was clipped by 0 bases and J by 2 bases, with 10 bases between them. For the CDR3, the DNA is TGTGCCAGCAGCTTAGCGCCGGAGCTTCAAGAGACCCAGTACTTC. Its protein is CASSLAPELQETQYF.

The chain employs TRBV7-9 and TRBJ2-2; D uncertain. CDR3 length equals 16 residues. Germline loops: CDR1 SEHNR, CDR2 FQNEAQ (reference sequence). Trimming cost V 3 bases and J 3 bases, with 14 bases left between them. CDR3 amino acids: CASSFLASRDTGELFF. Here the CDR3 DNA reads TGTGCCAGCAGCTTCTTGGCCTCCCGGGACACCGGGGAGCTGTTTTTT.

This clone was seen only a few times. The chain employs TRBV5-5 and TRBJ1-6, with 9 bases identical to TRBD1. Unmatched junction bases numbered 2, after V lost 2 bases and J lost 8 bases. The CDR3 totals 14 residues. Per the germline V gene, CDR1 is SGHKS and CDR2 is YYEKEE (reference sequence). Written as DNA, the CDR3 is TGTGCCAGCAGCTTAGGGACAGGGTATTCACCCCTCCACTTT. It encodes CASSLGTGYSPLHF.

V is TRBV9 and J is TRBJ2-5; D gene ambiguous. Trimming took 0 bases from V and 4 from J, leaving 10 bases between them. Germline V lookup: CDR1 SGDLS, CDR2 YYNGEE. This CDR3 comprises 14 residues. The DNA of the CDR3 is TGTGCCAGCAGCGTAGGGCAGGCCCCAGAGACCCAGTACTTC. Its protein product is CASSVGQAPETQYF.

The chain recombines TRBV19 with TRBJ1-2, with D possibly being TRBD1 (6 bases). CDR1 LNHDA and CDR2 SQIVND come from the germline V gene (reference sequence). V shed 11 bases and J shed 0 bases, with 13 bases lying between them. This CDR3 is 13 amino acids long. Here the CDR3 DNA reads TGTGCCGCACGGGACACCGCTAACTATGGCTACACCTTC. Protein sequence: CAARDTANYGYTF.

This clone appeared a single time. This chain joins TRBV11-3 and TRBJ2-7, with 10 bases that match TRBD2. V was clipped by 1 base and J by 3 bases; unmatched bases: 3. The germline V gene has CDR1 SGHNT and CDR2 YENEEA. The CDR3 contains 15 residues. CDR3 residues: CASSLGLAGDYEQYF. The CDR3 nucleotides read TGTGCCAGCAGCTTAGGGCTAGCGGGGGACTACGAGCAGTACTTC. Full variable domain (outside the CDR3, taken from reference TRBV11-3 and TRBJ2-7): EAGVVQSPRYKIIEKKQPVAFWCNPISGHNTLYWYLQNLGQGPELLIRYENEEAVDDSQLPKDRFSAERLKGVDSTLKIQPAELGDSAVYLCASSLGLAGDYEQYFGPGTRLTVT.

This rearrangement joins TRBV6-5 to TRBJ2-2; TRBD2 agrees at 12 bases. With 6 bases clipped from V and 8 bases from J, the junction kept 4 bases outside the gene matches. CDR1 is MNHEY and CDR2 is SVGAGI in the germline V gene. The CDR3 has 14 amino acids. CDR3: CASSRLAGEGELFF. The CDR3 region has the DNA TGTGCCAGCAGCCGACTAGCGGGGGAAGGGGAGCTGTTTTTT.

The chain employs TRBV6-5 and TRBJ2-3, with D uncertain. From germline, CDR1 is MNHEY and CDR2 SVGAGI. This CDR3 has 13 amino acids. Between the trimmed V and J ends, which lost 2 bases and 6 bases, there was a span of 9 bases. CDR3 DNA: TGTGCCAGCAGTTACCAGGCTGCGGATACGCAGTATTTT. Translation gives CASSYQAADTQYF.

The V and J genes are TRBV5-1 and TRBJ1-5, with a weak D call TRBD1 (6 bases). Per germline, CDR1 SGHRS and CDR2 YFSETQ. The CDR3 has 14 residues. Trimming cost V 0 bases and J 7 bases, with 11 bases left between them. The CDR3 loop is CASSLEGEGQPQHF. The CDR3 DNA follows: TGCGCCAGCAGCTTGGAGGGGGAAGGCCAGCCCCAGCATTTT.

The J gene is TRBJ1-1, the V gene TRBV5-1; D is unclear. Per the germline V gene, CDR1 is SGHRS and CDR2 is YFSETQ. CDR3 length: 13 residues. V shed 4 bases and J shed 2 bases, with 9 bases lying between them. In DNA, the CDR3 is TGCGCCAGCAGCACCACAGTTAACACTGAAGCTTTCTTT. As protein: CASSTTVNTEAFF.

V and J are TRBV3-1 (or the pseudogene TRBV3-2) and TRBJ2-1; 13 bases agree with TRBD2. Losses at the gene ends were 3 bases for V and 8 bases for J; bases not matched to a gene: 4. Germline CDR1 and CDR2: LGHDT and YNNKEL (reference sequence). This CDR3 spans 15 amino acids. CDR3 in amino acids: CASSHTSGRGDEQFF. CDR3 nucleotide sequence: TGTGCCAGCAGCCATACTAGCGGGAGGGGGGATGAGCAGTTCTTC.

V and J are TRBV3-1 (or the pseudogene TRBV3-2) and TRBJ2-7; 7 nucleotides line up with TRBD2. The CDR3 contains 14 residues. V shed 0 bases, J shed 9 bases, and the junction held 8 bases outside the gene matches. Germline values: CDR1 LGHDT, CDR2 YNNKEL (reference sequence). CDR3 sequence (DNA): TGTGCCAGCAGCCAAGATGTCGGGGGGAAGGGGCAGTACTTC. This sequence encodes CASSQDVGGKGQYF.

The CDR3 loop reads CASSQGTTNQPQHF. CDR3 nucleotides: TGCGCCAGCAGCCAAGGAACTACCAATCAGCCCCAGCATTTT. This rearrangement joins TRBV4-1 to TRBJ1-5, with D unresolved. V dropped 1 base and J dropped 3 bases, with 7 bases sitting between them. Looked up from germline, CDR1 is MGHRA and CDR2 is YSYEKL. The CDR3 runs to 14 residues.

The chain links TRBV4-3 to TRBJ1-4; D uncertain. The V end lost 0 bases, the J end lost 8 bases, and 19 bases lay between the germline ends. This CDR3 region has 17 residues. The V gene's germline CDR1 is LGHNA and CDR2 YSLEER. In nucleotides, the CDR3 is TGCGCCAGCAGCCAAGATGGAGGAATCCGGAATGGGGAAAAACTGTTTTTT. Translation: CASSQDGGIRNGEKLFF.

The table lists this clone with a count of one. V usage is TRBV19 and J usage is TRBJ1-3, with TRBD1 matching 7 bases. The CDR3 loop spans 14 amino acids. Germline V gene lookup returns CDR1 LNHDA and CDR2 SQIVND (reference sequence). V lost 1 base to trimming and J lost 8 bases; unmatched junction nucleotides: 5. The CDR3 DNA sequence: TGTGCCAGTAGTATAGCACCAGGGGGGTACACCATATATTTT. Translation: CASSIAPGGYTIYF.

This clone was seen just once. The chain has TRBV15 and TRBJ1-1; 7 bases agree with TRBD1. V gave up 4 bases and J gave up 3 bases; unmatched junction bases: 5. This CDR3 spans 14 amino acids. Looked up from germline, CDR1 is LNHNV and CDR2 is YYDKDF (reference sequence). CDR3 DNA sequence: TGTGCCACCAGCACGGGACAGCGTTACACTGAAGCTTTCTTT. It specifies CATSTGQRYTEAFF.

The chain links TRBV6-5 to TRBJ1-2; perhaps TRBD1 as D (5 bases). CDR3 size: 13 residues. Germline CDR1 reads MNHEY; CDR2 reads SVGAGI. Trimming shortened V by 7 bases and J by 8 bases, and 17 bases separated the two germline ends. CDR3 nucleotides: TGTGCCAGCAATCGACAGCCCGAGTGGGGCTACACCTTC. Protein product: CASNRQPEWGYTF.